The TCR beta chain under discussion was sequenced for a study of blood T cell repertoires in COVID-19. The overall study: Spain, Italy and the United States supplied samples that represented acute and convalescent COVID-19. PBMCs, B-cell-depleted T cells, or T cells were the source of the cDNA or gDNA that made up the material.

Trimming stripped 5 bases from V and 2 bases from J, with 18 bases between. The CDR3 sequence is 16 residues long. Germline CDR1 and CDR2: MNHEY and SMNVEV (reference sequence). Generated by immunoSEQ multiplex PCR, the TCRdb table keeps only in-frame clones and is missing some. The data contain more than 90,000 clones, roughly 87% of them seen just once; the ten biggest clones take up 7.7%. This clone has ten or more counts. The sequence was obtained from a human donor in a cohort sampled during active COVID-19. The sample was peripheral blood. The chain couples TRBV27 to TRBJ1-2; tentatively, D is TRBD1 (6 bases). The CDR3 is CASSALSDRFNYGYTF. In DNA, the CDR3 is TGTGCCAGCAGTGCCCTCTCGGACAGATTCAACTATGGCTACACCTTC.